This T cell receptor (beta chain) was recorded in a study of T-cell memory formation after mild COVID-19. A single record per CDR3 protein comes from TCRdb applying MiXCR to the 5' RACE reads. The repertoire holds about 470,000 distinct CDR3 sequences, with approximately 23% as singletons. Germline CDR1 and CDR2: SGHDN and FVKESK. The CDR3 contains 15 residues. The V and J ends lost 4 bases and 6 bases, in that order; junction bases with no gene match: 9. This TCR was recovered from an adult woman who had mild COVID-19 (a few samples of this study predate the infection). Cell type and time point are not known. Sample: PBMCs or a T cell subset sorted from them (not recorded which). This chain links TRBV14 with TRBJ2-1; 7 bases are a match to TRBD1. CDR3: CASSLYRGHTNEQFF. CDR3 DNA: TGTGCCAGCAGCCTATACAGGGGCCACACCAATGAGCAGTTCTTC. The full variable domain, with the rest looked up from reference TRBV14 and TRBJ2-1, is EAGVTQFPSHSVIEKGQTVTLRCDPISGHDNLYWYRRVMGKEIKFLLHFVKESKQDESGMPNNRFLAERTGGTYSTLKVQPAELEDSGVYFCASSLYRGHTNEQFFGPGTRLTVL.